Listed below are T cell receptor beta chains from one sample, sequenced in a study of a mutant IDH1 vaccine in newly diagnosed glioma. No antigen has been assigned to these receptors. Method: immunoSEQ multiplex PCR; TCRdb's copy keeps in-frame clones and lacks some. The data show about 20,000 clones, more than 75% seen once. The sample in question was PBMCs, obtained from a glioma patient whose treatment included an IDH1 peptide vaccine. The source of these receptors is a man aged 30 to 39 with glioma. Each CDR3 is given with its conserved first and last residue. D genes are given only for firm matches. Clone size, where shown, is once, few, many, or a class for clones that have expanded.

cdr3_aa: CASSSHRRNNEQFF
cdr3_nt: TGTGCCAGCAGCTCACACCGGCGAAACAATGAGCAGTTCTTC
cdr3_length: 14
j_call: TRBJ2-1
v_call: TRBV7-6
clone_size: NA
d_call: NA

cdr3_aa: CASSHGGGTDTEAFF
cdr3_nt: TGCGCCAGCAGCCACGGGGGCGGGACGGACACTGAAGCTTTCTTT
cdr3_length: 15
j_call: TRBJ1-1
v_call: TRBV5-1
clone_size: NA
d_call: NA

cdr3_aa: CATSRTGFEAFF
cdr3_nt: TGTGCCACCAGCAGAACGGGGTTTGAAGCTTTCTTT
cdr3_length: 12
j_call: TRBJ1-1
v_call: TRBV15
clone_size: NA
d_call: NA

cdr3_aa: CAWSVQLPHEQYF
cdr3_nt: TGTGCCTGGAGTGTACAGCTCCCCCACGAGCAGTACTTC
cdr3_length: 13
j_call: TRBJ2-7
v_call: TRBV30
clone_size: NA
d_call: NA

cdr3_aa: CASTPLLGNQPQHF
cdr3_nt: TGTGCCAGCACCCCACTCTTGGGCAATCAGCCCCAGCATTTT
cdr3_length: 14
j_call: TRBJ1-5
v_call: TRBV28
clone_size: medium-sized
d_call: NA

cdr3_aa: CASSGEAALNTEAFF
cdr3_nt: TGCGCCAGCAGCGGAGAGGCAGCTTTGAACACTGAAGCTTTCTTT
cdr3_length: 15
j_call: TRBJ1-1
v_call: TRBV5-1
clone_size: NA
d_call: NA

cdr3_aa: CASSLVGNRAEEKLFF
cdr3_nt: TGCGCCAGCAGCTTGGTGGGTAACAGGGCGGAGGAAAAACTGTTTTTT
cdr3_length: 16
j_call: TRBJ1-4
v_call: TRBV5-1
clone_size: NA
d_call: NA

cdr3_aa: CASSLASRTYEQYF
cdr3_nt: TGTGCCAGCAGCTTAGCTTCCAGGACCTACGAGCAGTACTTC
cdr3_length: 14
j_call: TRBJ2-7
v_call: TRBV7-2
clone_size: NA
d_call: NA

cdr3_aa: CASSTRTGGLYEQYF
cdr3_nt: TGTGCCAGCAGCACGCGGACAGGGGGCCTCTACGAGCAGTACTTC
cdr3_length: 15
j_call: TRBJ2-7
v_call: TRBV7-9
clone_size: NA
d_call: TRBD1

cdr3_aa: CASSLVGSHEQYF
cdr3_nt: TGCGCCAGCAGCTTGGTCGGGAGCCACGAGCAGTACTTC
cdr3_length: 13
j_call: TRBJ2-7
v_call: TRBV5-1
clone_size: NA
d_call: NA

cdr3_aa: CASSFQGLGASYEQYF
cdr3_nt: TGTGCCAGCAGTTTTCAGGGGCTAGGGGCATCCTACGAGCAGTACTTC
cdr3_length: 16
j_call: TRBJ2-7
v_call: TRBV27
clone_size: NA
d_call: NA

cdr3_aa: CASSLVVGGNTEAFF
cdr3_nt: TGTGCCAGCAGCTTAGTCGTTGGGGGGAACACTGAAGCTTTCTTT
cdr3_length: 15
j_call: TRBJ1-1
v_call: TRBV7-9
clone_size: NA
d_call: NA

cdr3_aa: CASSDPASGRNNEQFF
cdr3_nt: TGCGCCAGCAGTGACCCCGCTAGCGGGAGAAACAATGAGCAGTTCTTC
cdr3_length: 16
j_call: TRBJ2-1
v_call: TRBV10-2
clone_size: NA
d_call: TRBD2

cdr3_aa: CASSYGQAYGYTF
cdr3_nt: TGTGCCAGTAGCTACGGACAGGCCTATGGCTACACCTTC
cdr3_length: 13
j_call: TRBJ1-2
v_call: TRBV19
clone_size: NA
d_call: TRBD1

cdr3_aa: CASSLDRNTGELFF
cdr3_nt: TGTGCCAGCAGTTTGGACAGGAACACCGGGGAGCTGTTTTTT
cdr3_length: 14
j_call: TRBJ2-2
v_call: TRBV2
clone_size: NA
d_call: NA

cdr3_aa: CASSLGRGLSYEQYF
cdr3_nt: TGTGCCAGCAGCTTAGGACGGGGCCTCTCCTACGAGCAGTACTTC
cdr3_length: 15
j_call: TRBJ2-7
v_call: TRBV7-9
clone_size: NA
d_call: NA

cdr3_aa: CASSSGAYRTDTQYF
cdr3_nt: TGTGCCAGCAGCTCTGGAGCGTATCGCACAGATACGCAGTATTTT
cdr3_length: 15
j_call: TRBJ2-3
v_call: TRBV11-3
clone_size: NA
d_call: NA

cdr3_aa: CASSLIPPQGLGPQHF
cdr3_nt: TGTGCCAGCAGTTTAATACCCCCGCAGGGACTAGGGCCCCAGCATTTT
cdr3_length: 16
j_call: TRBJ1-5
v_call: TRBV27
clone_size: NA
d_call: NA

cdr3_aa: CASSWGDNQPQHF
cdr3_nt: TGCGCCAGCAGCTGGGGGGACAATCAGCCCCAGCATTTT
cdr3_length: 13
j_call: TRBJ1-5
v_call: TRBV5-1
clone_size: NA
d_call: NA

cdr3_aa: CASSLAGVGYEQYF
cdr3_nt: TGTGCCAGCAGCCTAGCGGGAGTTGGTTACGAGCAGTACTTC
cdr3_length: 14
j_call: TRBJ2-7
v_call: TRBV11-2
clone_size: NA
d_call: TRBD2

cdr3_aa: CASSAPGTGWYTF
cdr3_nt: TGTGCCAGCAGTGCCCCCGGGACAGGGTGGTACACCTTC
cdr3_length: 13
j_call: TRBJ1-2
v_call: TRBV6-5
clone_size: NA
d_call: TRBD1

cdr3_aa: CASSSQGFPYEQYF
cdr3_nt: TGTGCCAGCAGTTCCCAGGGGTTCCCCTACGAGCAGTACTTC
cdr3_length: 14
j_call: TRBJ2-7
v_call: TRBV28
clone_size: medium-sized
d_call: NA

cdr3_aa: CASSGRTSGRAGDTQYF
cdr3_nt: TGCGCCAGCAGCGGGAGGACTAGCGGGAGGGCCGGGGATACGCAGTATTTT
cdr3_length: 17
j_call: TRBJ2-3
v_call: TRBV5-1
clone_size: NA
d_call: TRBD2

cdr3_aa: CASSPDRVPNEKLFF
cdr3_nt: TGTGCCAGCTCACCGGACAGGGTTCCTAATGAAAAACTGTTTTTT
cdr3_length: 15
j_call: TRBJ1-4
v_call: TRBV18
clone_size: NA
d_call: TRBD1

cdr3_aa: CASSRDSRYLNTEAFF
cdr3_nt: TGCGCCAGCAGCCGGGACAGCCGATACCTGAACACTGAAGCTTTCTTT
cdr3_length: 16
j_call: TRBJ1-1
v_call: TRBV5-1
clone_size: NA
d_call: TRBD1

cdr3_aa: CASSDSNQPQHF
cdr3_nt: TGTGCCAGCAGTGACAGCAATCAGCCCCAGCATTTT
cdr3_length: 12
j_call: TRBJ1-5
v_call: TRBV2
clone_size: NA
d_call: NA

cdr3_aa: CASSLTDTAEAFF
cdr3_nt: TGCGCCAGCAGCTTGACCGACACGGCTGAAGCTTTCTTT
cdr3_length: 13
j_call: TRBJ1-1
v_call: TRBV5-1
clone_size: once
d_call: NA

cdr3_aa: CASSQGQGYGYTF
cdr3_nt: TGCGCCAGCAGCCAAGGACAGGGCTATGGCTACACCTTC
cdr3_length: 13
j_call: TRBJ1-2
v_call: TRBV5-1
clone_size: NA
d_call: TRBD1

cdr3_aa: CASSLVGDSFSYEQYF
cdr3_nt: TGCGCCAGCAGCTTGGTCGGGGACAGTTTTTCCTACGAGCAGTACTTC
cdr3_length: 16
j_call: TRBJ2-7
v_call: TRBV5-1
clone_size: NA
d_call: TRBD1

cdr3_aa: CASRPAPYEQYF
cdr3_nt: TGTGCCAGCAGGCCCGCTCCCTACGAGCAGTACTTC
cdr3_length: 12
j_call: TRBJ2-7
v_call: TRBV2
clone_size: NA
d_call: NA

cdr3_aa: CAWGTEAFF
cdr3_nt: TGTGCCTGGGGGACAGAAGCTTTCTTT
cdr3_length: 9
j_call: TRBJ1-1
v_call: TRBV30
clone_size: few
d_call: NA

cdr3_aa: CASRARADYNEQFF
cdr3_nt: TGCGCCAGCAGGGCAAGAGCAGACTACAATGAGCAGTTCTTC
cdr3_length: 14
j_call: TRBJ2-1
v_call: TRBV5-1
clone_size: once
d_call: NA

cdr3_aa: CASSRAYEQYF
cdr3_nt: TGTGCCAGCAGCCGTGCGTACGAGCAGTACTTC
cdr3_length: 11
j_call: TRBJ2-7
v_call: TRBV11-2
clone_size: NA
d_call: NA

cdr3_aa: CAWSAGGVYNEQFF
cdr3_nt: TGTGCCTGGAGTGCGGGAGGGGTCTACAATGAGCAGTTCTTC
cdr3_length: 14
j_call: TRBJ2-1
v_call: TRBV30
clone_size: NA
d_call: TRBD2

cdr3_aa: CAWTSTGGYGYTF
cdr3_nt: TGTGCCTGGACAAGTACAGGGGGCTATGGCTACACCTTC
cdr3_length: 13
j_call: TRBJ1-2
v_call: TRBV30
clone_size: NA
d_call: TRBD1

cdr3_aa: CASSWEGLYNQPQHF
cdr3_nt: TGCGCCAGCAGCTGGGAAGGGCTTTACAATCAGCCCCAGCATTTT
cdr3_length: 15
j_call: TRBJ1-5
v_call: TRBV5-1
clone_size: NA
d_call: NA

cdr3_aa: CASSENEYNEQFF
cdr3_nt: TGTGCCAGCTCCGAGAATGAGTACAATGAGCAGTTCTTC
cdr3_length: 13
j_call: TRBJ2-1
v_call: TRBV18
clone_size: NA
d_call: NA

cdr3_aa: CASSLRGQSYEQYF
cdr3_nt: TGTGCCAGCAGCCTGAGAGGACAAAGCTACGAGCAGTACTTC
cdr3_length: 14
j_call: TRBJ2-7
v_call: TRBV7-9
clone_size: NA
d_call: NA

cdr3_aa: CASSLDRGPYEQYF
cdr3_nt: TGCGCCAGCAGCTTGGACAGGGGCCCCTACGAGCAGTACTTC
cdr3_length: 14
j_call: TRBJ2-7
v_call: TRBV5-1
clone_size: NA
d_call: TRBD1

cdr3_aa: CASSPGQGYYEQYF
cdr3_nt: TGCGCCAGCAGCCCGGGACAGGGGTACTACGAGCAGTACTTC
cdr3_length: 14
j_call: TRBJ2-7
v_call: TRBV5-1
clone_size: once
d_call: TRBD1

cdr3_aa: CASSLGGGDSREETQYF
cdr3_nt: TGCGCCAGCAGCTTGGGCGGCGGGGACTCTAGAGAAGAGACCCAGTACTTC
cdr3_length: 17
j_call: TRBJ2-5
v_call: TRBV5-1
clone_size: NA
d_call: NA

cdr3_aa: CASSLDGQPYEQYF
cdr3_nt: TGCGCCAGCAGCTTGGACGGACAGCCCTACGAGCAGTACTTC
cdr3_length: 14
j_call: TRBJ2-7
v_call: TRBV5-1
clone_size: NA
d_call: NA

cdr3_aa: CAILRGQGFGELFF
cdr3_nt: TGTGCGATCTTAAGGGGGCAGGGGTTCGGGGAGCTGTTTTTT
cdr3_length: 14
j_call: TRBJ2-2
v_call: TRBV6-1
clone_size: NA
d_call: TRBD1

cdr3_aa: CATSRDVMGPGANVLTF
cdr3_nt: TGTGCCACCAGCAGAGACGTAATGGGGCCTGGGGCCAACGTCCTGACTTTC
cdr3_length: 17
j_call: TRBJ2-6
v_call: TRBV15
clone_size: few
d_call: NA

cdr3_aa: CASSPGTVRGETQYF
cdr3_nt: TGTGCCAGCAGCCCCGGGACAGTAAGAGGAGAGACCCAGTACTTC
cdr3_length: 15
j_call: TRBJ2-5
v_call: TRBV27
clone_size: NA
d_call: TRBD1

cdr3_aa: CSARADDGYTF
cdr3_nt: TGCAGTGCTAGAGCGGATGACGGCTACACCTTC
cdr3_length: 11
j_call: TRBJ1-2
v_call: TRBV20-1
clone_size: NA
d_call: NA

cdr3_aa: CASSLERQGTRGAEAFF
cdr3_nt: TGCGCCAGCAGCTTGGAGAGACAGGGGACACGGGGGGCTGAAGCTTTCTTT
cdr3_length: 17
j_call: TRBJ1-1
v_call: TRBV5-1
clone_size: NA
d_call: TRBD1